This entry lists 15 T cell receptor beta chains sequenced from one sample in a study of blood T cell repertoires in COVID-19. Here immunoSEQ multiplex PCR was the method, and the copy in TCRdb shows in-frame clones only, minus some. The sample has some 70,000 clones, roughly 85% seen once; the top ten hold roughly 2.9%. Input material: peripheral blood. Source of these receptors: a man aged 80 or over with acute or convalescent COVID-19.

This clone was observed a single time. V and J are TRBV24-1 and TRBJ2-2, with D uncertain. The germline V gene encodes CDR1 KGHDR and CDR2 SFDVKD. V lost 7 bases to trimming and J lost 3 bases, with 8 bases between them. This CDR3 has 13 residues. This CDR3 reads CATRASYTGELFF. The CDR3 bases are TGTGCCACCAGGGCCAGTTACACCGGGGAGCTGTTTTTT.

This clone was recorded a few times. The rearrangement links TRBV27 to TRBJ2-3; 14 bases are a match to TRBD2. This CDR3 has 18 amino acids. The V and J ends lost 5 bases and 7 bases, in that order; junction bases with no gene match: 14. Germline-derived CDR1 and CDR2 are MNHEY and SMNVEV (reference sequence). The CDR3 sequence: CASSVRAGTSGSRHTQYF. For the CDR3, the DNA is TGTGCCAGCAGTGTTAGAGCCGGGACTAGCGGGAGCAGGCATACGCAGTATTTT.

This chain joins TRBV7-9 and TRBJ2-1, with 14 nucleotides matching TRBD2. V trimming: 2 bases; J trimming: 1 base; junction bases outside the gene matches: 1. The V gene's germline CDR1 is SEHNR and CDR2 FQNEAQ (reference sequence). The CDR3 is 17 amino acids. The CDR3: CASSLWTSGRSYNEQFF. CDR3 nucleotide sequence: TGTGCCAGCAGCTTATGGACTAGCGGGAGGTCCTACAATGAGCAGTTCTTC.

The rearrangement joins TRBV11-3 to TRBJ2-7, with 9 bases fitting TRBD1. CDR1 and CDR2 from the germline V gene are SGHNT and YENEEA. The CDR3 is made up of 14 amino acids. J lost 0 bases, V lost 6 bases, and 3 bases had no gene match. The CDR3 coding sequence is TGTGCCAGCAGACCGACAGGGGGCTCCTACGAGCAGTACTTC. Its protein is CASRPTGGSYEQYF.

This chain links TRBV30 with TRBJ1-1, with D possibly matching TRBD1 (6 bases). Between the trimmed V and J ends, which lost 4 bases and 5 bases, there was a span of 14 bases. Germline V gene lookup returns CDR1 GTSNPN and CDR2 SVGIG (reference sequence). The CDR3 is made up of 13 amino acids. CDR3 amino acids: CAWIRTAKTEAFF. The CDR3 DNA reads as TGTGCCTGGATTAGGACAGCCAAGACTGAAGCTTTCTTT.

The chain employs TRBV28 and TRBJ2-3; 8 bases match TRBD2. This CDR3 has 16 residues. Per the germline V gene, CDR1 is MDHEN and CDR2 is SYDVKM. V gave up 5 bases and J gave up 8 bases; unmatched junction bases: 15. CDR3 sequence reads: CASSPSLAGASGTQYF. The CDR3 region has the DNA TGTGCCAGCAGTCCAAGCCTAGCGGGCGCCTCGGGTACGCAGTATTTT.

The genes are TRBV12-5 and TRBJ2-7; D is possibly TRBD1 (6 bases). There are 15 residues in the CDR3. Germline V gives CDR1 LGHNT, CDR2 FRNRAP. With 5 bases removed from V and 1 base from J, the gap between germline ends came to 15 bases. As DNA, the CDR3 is TGTGCTAGTGGTCGTACTTTGGACAGATCCTACGAGCAGTACTTC. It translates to CASGRTLDRSYEQYF. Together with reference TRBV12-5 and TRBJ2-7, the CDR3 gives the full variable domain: DARVTQTPRHKVTEMGQEVTMRCQPILGHNTVFWYRQTMMQGLELLAYFRNRAPLDDSGMPKDRFSAEMPDATLATLKIQPSEPRDSAVYFCASGRTLDRSYEQYFGPGTRLTVT.

The CDR3 is CGREAGSTEAFF. DNA for the CDR3: TGTGGTAGGGAGGCAGGGAGTACTGAAGCTTTCTTT. This rearrangement joins TRBV21-1 to TRBJ1-1. TRBV21-1 is annotated as a pseudogene. The CDR3 has 12 amino acids.

Here the CDR3 reads CASSQRTGGYTGELFF. The CDR3 nucleotides are TGTGCCAGCAGCCAAAGGACAGGGGGGTACACCGGGGAGCTGTTTTTT. V and J are TRBV3-1 (or the pseudogene TRBV3-2) and TRBJ2-2; 10 nucleotides agree with TRBD1. Per germline, CDR1 LGHDT and CDR2 YNNKEL (reference sequence). The ends lost 2 bases at V and 3 bases at J; junction bases unmatched: 3. The CDR3 consists of 16 residues.

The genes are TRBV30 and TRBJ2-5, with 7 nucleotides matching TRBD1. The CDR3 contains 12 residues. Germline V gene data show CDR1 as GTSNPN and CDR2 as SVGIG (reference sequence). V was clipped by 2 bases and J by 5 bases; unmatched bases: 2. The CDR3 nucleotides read TGTGCCTGGAGTCTGACAGGGGAGACCCAGTACTTC. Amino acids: CAWSLTGETQYF.

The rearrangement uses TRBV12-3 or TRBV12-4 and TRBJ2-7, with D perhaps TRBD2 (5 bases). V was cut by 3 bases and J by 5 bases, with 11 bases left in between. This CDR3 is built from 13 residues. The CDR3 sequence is CASSLSGIHEQYF. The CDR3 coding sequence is TGTGCCAGCAGTTTGTCCGGGATCCACGAGCAGTACTTC.

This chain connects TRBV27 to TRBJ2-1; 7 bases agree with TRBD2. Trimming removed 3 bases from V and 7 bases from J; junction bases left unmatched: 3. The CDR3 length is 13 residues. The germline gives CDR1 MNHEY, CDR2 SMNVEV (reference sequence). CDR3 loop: CASSFREGNEQFF. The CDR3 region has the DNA TGTGCCAGCAGTTTCAGGGAGGGAAATGAGCAGTTCTTC.

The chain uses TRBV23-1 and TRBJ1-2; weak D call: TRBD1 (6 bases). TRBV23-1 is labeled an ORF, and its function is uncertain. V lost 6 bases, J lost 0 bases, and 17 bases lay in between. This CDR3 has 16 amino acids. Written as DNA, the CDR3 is TGCGCCAGCAGAGTCTTTGGGGGCTGGACTAACTATGGCTACACCTTC. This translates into CASRVFGGWTNYGYTF.

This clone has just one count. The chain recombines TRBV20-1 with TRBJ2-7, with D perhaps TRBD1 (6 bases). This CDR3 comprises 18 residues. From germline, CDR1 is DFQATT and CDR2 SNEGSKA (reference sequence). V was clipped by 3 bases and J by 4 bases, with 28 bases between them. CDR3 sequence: CSASGPPKPGHPFYEQYF. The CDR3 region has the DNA TGCAGTGCTAGTGGTCCCCCCAAACCGGGACACCCCTTTTACGAGCAGTACTTC.

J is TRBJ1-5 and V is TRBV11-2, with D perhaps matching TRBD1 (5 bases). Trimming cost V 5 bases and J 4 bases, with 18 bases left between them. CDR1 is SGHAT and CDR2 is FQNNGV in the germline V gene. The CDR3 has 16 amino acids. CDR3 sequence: CASSRDGGGWNQPQHF. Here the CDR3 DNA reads TGTGCCAGCAGCAGAGACGGGGGAGGGTGGAATCAGCCCCAGCATTTT.